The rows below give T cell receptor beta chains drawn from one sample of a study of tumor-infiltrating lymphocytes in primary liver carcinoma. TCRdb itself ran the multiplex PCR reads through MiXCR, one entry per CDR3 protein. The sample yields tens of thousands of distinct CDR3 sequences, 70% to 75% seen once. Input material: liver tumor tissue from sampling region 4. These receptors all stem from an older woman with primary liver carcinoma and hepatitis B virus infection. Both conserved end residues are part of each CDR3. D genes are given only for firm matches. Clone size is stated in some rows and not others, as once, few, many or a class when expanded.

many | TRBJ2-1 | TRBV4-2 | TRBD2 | CASSQDSSGYNEQFF | TGTGCCAGCAGCCAAGATTCTAGCGGGTACAATGAGCAGTTCTTC
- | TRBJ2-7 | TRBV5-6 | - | CTSSLFADYSYKQYF | TGTACCAGCAGCTTGTTCGCGGACTACTCCTACAAGCAGTACTTC
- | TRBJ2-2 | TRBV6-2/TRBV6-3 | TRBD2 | CANRYGTRHTGELFF | TGTGCCAACAGATACGGGACTAGACACACCGGGGAGCTGTTTTTC
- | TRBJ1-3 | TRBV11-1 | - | CTSSFNPPPGDSGNTIYF | TGTACCAGCAGCTTCAATCCACCGCCAGGGGACTCTGGAAACACCATATATTTT
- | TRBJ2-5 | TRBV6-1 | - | CAGCEGLGPALYQETQYF | TGTGCCGGCTGTGAAGGCCTTGGACCAGCCCTGTACCAAGAGACCCAGTACTTC
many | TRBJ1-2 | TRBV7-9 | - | CASSTSTGGYGYTF | TGTGCCAGCAGCACATCGACAGGCGGCTATGGCTACACCTTC
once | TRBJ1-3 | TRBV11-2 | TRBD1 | CASSSPPDRGAYSGNTIYF | TGTGCCAGCAGTTCGCCCCCGGACAGGGGAGCGTACTCTGGAAACACCATATATTTT
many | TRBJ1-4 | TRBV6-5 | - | CASSYRATNEKLFF | TGTGCCAGCAGTTACAGAGCAACTAATGAAAAACTGTTTTTT
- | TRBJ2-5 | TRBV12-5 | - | CASAWGETQHF | TGTGCTAGTGCTTGGGGGGAGACCCAGCACTTC
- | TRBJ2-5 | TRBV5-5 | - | CANSLLTEEIQYF | TGTGCCAACAGCTTGTTAACTGAGGAGATCCAGTACTTC
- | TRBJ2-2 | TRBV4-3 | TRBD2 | CASSRGLAGPANTGELFF | TGTGCCAGCAGCCGGGGACTAGCGGGTCCCGCGAACACAGGGGAGCTGTTTTTT
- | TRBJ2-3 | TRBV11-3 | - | CASSPRLGSSTDTQYF | TGTGCCAGTAGCCCCCGACTGGGGTCAAGCACAGATACACAGTATTTT
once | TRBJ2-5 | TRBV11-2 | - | CASNFRQTQYF | TGTGCCAGCAATTTCAGGCAGACCCAGTATTTC
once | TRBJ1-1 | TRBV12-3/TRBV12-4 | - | CASSNREKTEAFF | TGTGCCAGCAGTAACAGAGAGAAGACTGAAGCTTTCTTT
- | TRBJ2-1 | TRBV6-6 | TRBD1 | CAISKGQGCEQFF | TGTGCCATCAGTAAAGGACAGGGTTGTGAGCAGTTCTTC
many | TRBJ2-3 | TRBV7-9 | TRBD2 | CASSRTSGGSTDTQYF | TGTGCCAGCAGCCGGACTAGCGGGGGGAGCACAGATACGCAGTATTTT
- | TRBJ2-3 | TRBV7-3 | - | CASSLVGTTDMQYF | TGTGCCAGCAGCTTAGTAGGCACTACAGATATGCAGTATTTT
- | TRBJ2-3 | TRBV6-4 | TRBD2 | CASSDVVGGSTDTQYF | TGTGCCAGCAGTGACGTAGTGGGAGGGTCTACAGATACGCAGTATTTC